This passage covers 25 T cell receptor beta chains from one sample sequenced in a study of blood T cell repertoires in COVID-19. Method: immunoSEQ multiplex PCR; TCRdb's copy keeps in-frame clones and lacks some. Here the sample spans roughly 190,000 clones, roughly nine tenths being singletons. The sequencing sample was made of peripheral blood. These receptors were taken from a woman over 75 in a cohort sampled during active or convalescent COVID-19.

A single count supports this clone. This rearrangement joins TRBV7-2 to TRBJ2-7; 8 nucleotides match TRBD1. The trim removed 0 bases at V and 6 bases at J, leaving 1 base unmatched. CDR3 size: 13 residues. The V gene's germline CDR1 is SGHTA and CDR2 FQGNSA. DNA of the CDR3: TGTGCCAGCAGCTTAGCCGGGACAGGCGAGCAGTACGTC. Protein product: CASSLAGTGEQYV.

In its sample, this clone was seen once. CDR3 sequence (DNA): TGTGCCAGCAGCCCTTGGAGTTACGAGCAGTACTTC. Amino acids: CASSPWSYEQYF. The chain has TRBV7-9 and TRBJ2-7; D is undetermined. Looked up from germline, CDR1 is SEHNR and CDR2 is FQNEAQ (reference sequence). Trimming pared 5 bases from V and 4 bases from J, leaving 9 bases between. The CDR3 length is 12 residues.

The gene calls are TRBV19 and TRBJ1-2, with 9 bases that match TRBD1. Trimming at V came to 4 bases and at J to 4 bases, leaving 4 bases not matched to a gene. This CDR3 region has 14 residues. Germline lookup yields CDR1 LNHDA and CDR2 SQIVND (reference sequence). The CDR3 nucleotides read TGTGCCAGTAGTACGGACAGGGGAATCTATGGCTACACCTTC. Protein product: CASSTDRGIYGYTF.

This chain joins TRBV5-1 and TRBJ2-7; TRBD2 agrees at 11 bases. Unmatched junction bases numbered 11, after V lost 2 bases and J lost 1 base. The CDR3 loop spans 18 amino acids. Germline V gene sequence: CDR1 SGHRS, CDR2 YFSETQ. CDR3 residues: CASSFTGTSGVYSYEQYF. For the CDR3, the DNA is TGCGCCAGCAGCTTTACCGGGACTAGCGGTGTGTATTCCTACGAGCAGTACTTC.

The DNA of the CDR3 is TGTGCCAGTACCGAGATAACCATAGCCAAAAACATTCAGTACTTC. This encodes CASTEITIAKNIQYF. V usage is TRBV5-4 and J usage is TRBJ2-4; D remains ambiguous. Germline V gene data show CDR1 as SGHNT and CDR2 as YYREEE (reference sequence). Trimming removed 8 bases from V and 0 bases from J, with 15 bases in between. This CDR3 is 15 amino acids long.

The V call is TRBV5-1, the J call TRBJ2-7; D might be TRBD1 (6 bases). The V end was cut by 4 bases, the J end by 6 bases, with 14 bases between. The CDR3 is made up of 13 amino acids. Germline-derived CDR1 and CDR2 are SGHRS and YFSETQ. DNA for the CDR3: TGCGCCAGCAGCCCCCTTACAGGGATCGAGCAGTACTTC. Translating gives CASSPLTGIEQYF.

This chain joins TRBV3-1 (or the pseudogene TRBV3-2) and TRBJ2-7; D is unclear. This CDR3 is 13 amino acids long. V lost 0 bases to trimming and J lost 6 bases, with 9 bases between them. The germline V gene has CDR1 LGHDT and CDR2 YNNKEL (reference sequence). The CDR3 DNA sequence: TGTGCCAGCAGCCAAGATCCGGGTAGCGAGCAGTACTTC. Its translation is CASSQDPGSEQYF.

The CDR3 region is CSVDSVSEDNEQFF. The CDR3 coding sequence is TGCAGCGTTGACTCTGTCTCGGAGGACAATGAGCAGTTCTTC. V usage is TRBV29-1 and J usage is TRBJ2-1; the D gene is possibly TRBD2 (5 bases). Per the germline V gene, CDR1 is SQVTM and CDR2 is ANQGSEA. V dropped 3 bases and J dropped 5 bases, with 14 bases sitting between them. There are 14 residues in the CDR3.

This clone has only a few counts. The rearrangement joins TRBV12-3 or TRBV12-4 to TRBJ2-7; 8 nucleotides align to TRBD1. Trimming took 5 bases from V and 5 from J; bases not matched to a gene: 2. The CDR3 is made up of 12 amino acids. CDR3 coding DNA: TGTGCCAGCAGTGGGGACAGGCACGAGCAGTACGTC. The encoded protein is CASSGDRHEQYV.

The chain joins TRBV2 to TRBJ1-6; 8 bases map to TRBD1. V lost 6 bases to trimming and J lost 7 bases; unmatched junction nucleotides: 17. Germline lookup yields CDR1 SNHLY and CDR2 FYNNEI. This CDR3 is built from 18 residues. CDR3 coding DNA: TGTGCCAGCAGCGGGGCAGGGGGCGCGTTCACTCGCAATTCACCCCTCCACTTT. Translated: CASSGAGGAFTRNSPLHF.

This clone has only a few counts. The CDR3 reads CASSLEQGRNTIYF. The CDR3 DNA sequence: TGTGCCAGCAGCTTGGAACAGGGGCGAAACACCATATATTTT. The genes are TRBV5-5 and TRBJ1-3, with 7 nucleotides matching TRBD1. Germline V gene data show CDR1 as SGHKS and CDR2 as YYEKEE (reference sequence). V was pared by 0 bases and J by 5 bases, with 2 bases of the junction left unmatched. The CDR3 runs to 14 residues.

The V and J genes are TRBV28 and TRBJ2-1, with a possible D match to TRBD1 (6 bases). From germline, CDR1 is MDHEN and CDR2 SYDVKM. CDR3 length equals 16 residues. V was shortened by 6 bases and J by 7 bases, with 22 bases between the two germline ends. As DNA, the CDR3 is TGTGCCAGCAGAAACCAGGGGTTTTCGGGCACGAATGAGCAGTTCTTC. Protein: CASRNQGFSGTNEQFF.

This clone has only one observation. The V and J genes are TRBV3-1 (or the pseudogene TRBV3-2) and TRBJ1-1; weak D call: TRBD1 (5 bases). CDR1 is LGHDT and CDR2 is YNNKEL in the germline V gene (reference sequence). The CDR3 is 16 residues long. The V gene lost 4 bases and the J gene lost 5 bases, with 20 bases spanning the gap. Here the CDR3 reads CASSRSTQIGGTEAFF. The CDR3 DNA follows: TGTGCCAGCAGCCGTTCCACCCAGATTGGGGGGACTGAAGCTTTCTTT.

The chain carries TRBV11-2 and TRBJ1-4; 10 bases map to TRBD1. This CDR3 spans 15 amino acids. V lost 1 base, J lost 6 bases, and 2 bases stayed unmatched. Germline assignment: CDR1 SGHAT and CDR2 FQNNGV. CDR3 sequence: CASSLAGTGDEKLFF. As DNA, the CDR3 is TGTGCCAGCAGCTTAGCCGGGACAGGGGATGAAAAACTGTTTTTT.

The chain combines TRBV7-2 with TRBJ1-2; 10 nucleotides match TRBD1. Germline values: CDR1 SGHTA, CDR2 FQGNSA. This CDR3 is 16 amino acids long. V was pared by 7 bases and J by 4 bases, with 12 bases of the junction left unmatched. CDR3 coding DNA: TGTGCCAGCACACCCCAAGCGACAGGGGGCATCTATGGCTACACCTTC. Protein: CASTPQATGGIYGYTF.

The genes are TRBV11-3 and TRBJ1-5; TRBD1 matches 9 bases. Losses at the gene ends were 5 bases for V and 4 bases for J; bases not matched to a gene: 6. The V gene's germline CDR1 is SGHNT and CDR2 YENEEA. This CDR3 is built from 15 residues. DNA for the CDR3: TGTGCCAGCAGCGTCGGGACAGGGTTTAATCAGCCCCAGCATTTT. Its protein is CASSVGTGFNQPQHF.

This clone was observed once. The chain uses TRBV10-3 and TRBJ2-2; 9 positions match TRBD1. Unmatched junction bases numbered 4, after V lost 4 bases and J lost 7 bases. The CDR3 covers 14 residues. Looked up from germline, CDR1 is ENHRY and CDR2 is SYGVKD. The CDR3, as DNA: TGTGCCATCAGTGGACAGGGGGGCGGCGGGGAGCTGTTTTTT. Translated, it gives CAISGQGGGGELFF.

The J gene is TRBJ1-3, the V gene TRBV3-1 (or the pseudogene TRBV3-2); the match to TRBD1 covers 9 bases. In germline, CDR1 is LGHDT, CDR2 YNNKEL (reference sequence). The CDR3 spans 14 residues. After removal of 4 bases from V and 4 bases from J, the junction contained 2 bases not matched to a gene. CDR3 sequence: CASSLGQGGNTIYF. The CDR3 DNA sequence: TGTGCCAGCAGCCTCGGACAGGGGGGAAACACCATATATTTT.

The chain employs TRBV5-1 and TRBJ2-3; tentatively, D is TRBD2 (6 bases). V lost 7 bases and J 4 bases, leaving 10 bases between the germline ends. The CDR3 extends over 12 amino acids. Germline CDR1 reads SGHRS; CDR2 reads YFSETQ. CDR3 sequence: CASRREADTQYF. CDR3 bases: TGCGCCAGCCGGAGGGAAGCAGATACGCAGTATTTT.

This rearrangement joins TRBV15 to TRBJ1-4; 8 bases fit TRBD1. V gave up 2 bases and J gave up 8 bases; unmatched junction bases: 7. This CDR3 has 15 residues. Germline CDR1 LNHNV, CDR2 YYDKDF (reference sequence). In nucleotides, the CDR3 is TGTGCCACCAGCAGACCGGGACAGGAGGTGGAAAAACTGTTTTTT. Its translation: CATSRPGQEVEKLFF.

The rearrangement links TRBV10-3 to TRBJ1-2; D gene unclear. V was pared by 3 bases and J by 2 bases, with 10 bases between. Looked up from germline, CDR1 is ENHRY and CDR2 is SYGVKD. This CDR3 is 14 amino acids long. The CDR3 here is CAISEGSENYGYTF. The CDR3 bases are TGTGCCATCAGTGAAGGGAGCGAAAACTATGGCTACACCTTC.

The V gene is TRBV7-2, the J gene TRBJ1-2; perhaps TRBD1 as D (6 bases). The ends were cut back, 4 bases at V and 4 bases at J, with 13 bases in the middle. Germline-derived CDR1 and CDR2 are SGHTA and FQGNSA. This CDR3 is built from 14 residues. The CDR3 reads CASSYRDLGYGYTF. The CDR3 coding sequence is TGTGCCAGCAGCTACAGGGATCTTGGCTATGGCTACACCTTC.

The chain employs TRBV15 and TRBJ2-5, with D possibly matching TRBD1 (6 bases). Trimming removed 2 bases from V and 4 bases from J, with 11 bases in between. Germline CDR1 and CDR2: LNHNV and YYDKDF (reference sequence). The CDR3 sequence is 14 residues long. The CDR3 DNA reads TGTGCCACCAGCAGAACAGGGTACGGAGAGACCCAGTACTTC. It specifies CATSRTGYGETQYF.

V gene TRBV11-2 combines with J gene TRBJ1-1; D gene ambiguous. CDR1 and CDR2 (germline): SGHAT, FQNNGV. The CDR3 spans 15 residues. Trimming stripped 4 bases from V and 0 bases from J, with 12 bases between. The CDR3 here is CASSSFGAMNTEAFF. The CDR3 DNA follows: TGTGCCAGCAGCTCGTTCGGAGCCATGAACACTGAAGCTTTCTTT.

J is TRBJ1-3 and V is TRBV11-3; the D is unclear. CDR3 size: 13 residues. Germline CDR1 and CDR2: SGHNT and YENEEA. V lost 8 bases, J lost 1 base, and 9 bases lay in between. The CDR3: CASGFRSGNTIYF. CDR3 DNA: TGTGCCAGCGGTTTCAGATCTGGAAACACCATATATTTT.